This T cell receptor (beta chain) was captured in a study of cytomegalovirus exposure and HLA in healthy donors (dated 2017 in TCRdb). Broadly, across the study: According to a later analysis, the 100 to 150 validation repertoires were produced on the same platform as the 666 repertoires of the first cohort. The aim of the study was to test whether cataloging public T cell receptors could identify signatures of past pathogen exposure. A separate validation cohort of approximately 130 different subjects was used in addition to the roughly 720-subject first cohort. To predict cytomegalovirus infection status, the study combined high-throughput TCR immunosequencing, statistical association of individual TCRs with disease status, and machine learning. On the study overall, not on this receptor specifically: Of the cluster scores, roughly 95% were above 0 in a later analysis, which found that TCRs clustered in the first cohort also tended to co-occur in the approximately 130 validation repertoires. It was suggested by the authors that the approach could potentially be generalized to other disease states and immunological phenotypes. All 130 or so repertoires were used to score co-occurrence in the validation cohort in a later analysis, because that analysis had no HLA typing for the cohort. In the study, around 160 TCR beta chains were listed as associated with cytomegalovirus. Most TCR sequences were seen in very few donors, while some public TCRs were found in many individuals. The classifier was reported to diagnose cytomegalovirus status with high specificity and sensitivity in both the original and validation cohorts. In vitro tests confirmed that a few of the cytomegalovirus-associated TCR beta chains recognize cytomegalovirus antigens.

The donors belonged to the validation cohort of roughly 120 subjects, which was separate from the roughly 670-subject first cohort. V gives up 0 bases and J gives up 8 bases, and the segment between their germline ends measures 16 bases. Taken from the germline V gene, the CDR1 and CDR2 loops are MNHEY and SVGAGI. The CDR3 runs 15 residues from the cysteine to the phenylalanine. Only CDR3 DNA remains: 45 bases, in frame from the first base. Turning to this clone: This clone's antigen is unknown. No clone much larger than this one lies a single base away; base qualities are absent.

Receptor libraries were prepared by the immunoSEQ multiplex PCR assay. Per the source publication's procedure: A statistical classification framework was built for diagnosing cytomegalovirus status from the catalog of TCR beta chain sequences. Held by TCRdb, this immuneACCESS table contains in-frame sequences only and omits some clones. Under half of the omission traces to an unresolved V gene where checked; the cause of the rest is unknown. That table furnishes V, J and clone size, whereas the DNA furnished D and trimming. The sample has more than 130,000 clones on record, 85% to 90% of them singletons. The top ten clones comprise approximately 8% of the sample.

Sequenced material: PBMCs. This TCR derives from a woman under 30 in good health and CMV-seropositive. The chain uses TRBV6-5 and TRBJ1-2; a confident D gene designation cannot be given. The DNA sequence follows: TGTGCCAGCAGTTACTCGAATGGCAACCGAGGAGGCTACACCTTC. Its amino acids are CASSYSNGNRGGYTF.